This record looks at one T cell receptor (beta chain) sequence and its context. Its antigen is as yet unknown. This specimen belongs to a study of post-analysis software for immune sequencing data. The V end lost 5 bases, the J end lost 5 bases, and 12 bases lay between the germline ends. The germline gives CDR1 SEHNR, CDR2 FQNEAQ (reference sequence). The CDR3 has 13 amino acids. Study-level points and caveats: Strong co-clustering by F measure was seen for same-batch samples. TRBV5-6, TRBV5-1 and TRBV20-1 belonged to a set of roughly five TRBV segments that were more frequent in patients than controls.

Researchers reported that TCR beta cDNA libraries carried unique molecular identifiers. TCRdb ran MiXCR on the PCR reads and lists one entry per CDR3 protein. This table has 650,000 to 850,000 distinct CDR3 sequences, 53% appearing once. Sequenced: blood. The clonotype originates from a girl aged 5-17 years with multiple sclerosis. This chain links TRBV7-9 with TRBJ1-2, with D hard to call. DNA for the CDR3: TGTGCCAGCAGCGCGTCTGGGGTATATGGCTACACCTTC. Translating it yields CASSASGVYGYTF.